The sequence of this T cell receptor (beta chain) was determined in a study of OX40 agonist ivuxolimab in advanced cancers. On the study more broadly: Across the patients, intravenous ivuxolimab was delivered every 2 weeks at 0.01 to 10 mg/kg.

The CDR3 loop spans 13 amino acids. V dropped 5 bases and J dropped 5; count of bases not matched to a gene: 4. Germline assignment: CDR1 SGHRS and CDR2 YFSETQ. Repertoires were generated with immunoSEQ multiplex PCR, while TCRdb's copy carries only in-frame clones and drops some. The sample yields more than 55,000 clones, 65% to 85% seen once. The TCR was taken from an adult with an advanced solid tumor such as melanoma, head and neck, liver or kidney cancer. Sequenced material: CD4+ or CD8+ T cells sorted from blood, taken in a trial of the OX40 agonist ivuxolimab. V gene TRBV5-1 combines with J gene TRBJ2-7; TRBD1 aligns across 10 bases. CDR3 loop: CASRYGTGDEQYF. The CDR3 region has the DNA TGCGCCAGCAGATACGGGACAGGGGACGAGCAGTACTTC.